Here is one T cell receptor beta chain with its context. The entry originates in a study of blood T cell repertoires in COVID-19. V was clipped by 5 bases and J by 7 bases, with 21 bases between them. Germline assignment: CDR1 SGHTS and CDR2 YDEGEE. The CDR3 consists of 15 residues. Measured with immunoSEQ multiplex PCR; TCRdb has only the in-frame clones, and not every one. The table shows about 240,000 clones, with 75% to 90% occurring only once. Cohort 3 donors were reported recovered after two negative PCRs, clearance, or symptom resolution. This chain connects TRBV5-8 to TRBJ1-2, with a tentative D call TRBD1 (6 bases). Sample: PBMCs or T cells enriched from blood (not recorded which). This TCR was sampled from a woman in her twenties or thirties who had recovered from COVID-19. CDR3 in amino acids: CASRFRGAHGGGYTF. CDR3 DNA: TGTGCCAGCAGGTTCCGGGGGGCACATGGCGGTGGCTACACCTTC.